One sample yielded the 30 T cell receptor beta chains listed below, sequenced in a study of T-cell reconstitution after alpha-beta-depleted transplantation in children. TCRbeta library construction was performed incorporating unique molecular identifiers. From the PCR reads, TCRdb called clonotypes with MiXCR, one entry per CDR3 protein. The sample records 600,000 to 700,000 distinct CDR3 sequences, around 16% being singletons. Material: PBMCs from the stem cell graft donor, obtained from the stem cell graft. These receptors were taken from a human donor who donated a stem cell graft to a child with acute myeloid leukemia.

This sequence joins TRBV12-3 or TRBV12-4 and TRBJ2-1; D gene uncertain. V was shortened by 7 bases and J by 6 bases, with 10 bases between the two germline ends. The CDR3 runs 12 residues. As DNA, the CDR3 is TGTGCCAGCACCCTAATTCGCAATGAGCAGTTCTTC. Residues: CASTLIRNEQFF.

The sample holds many counts of this clonotype. The genes are TRBV29-1 and TRBJ2-3; no clear D gene. Germline V CDR1 and CDR2: SQVTM, ANQGSEA. The CDR3 length is 11 residues. The ends were cut back, 5 bases at V and 0 bases at J, with 3 bases in the middle. The CDR3 loop is CSVPSTDTQYF. The CDR3 coding sequence is TGCAGCGTTCCTAGCACAGATACGCAGTATTTT.

At least ten counts were recorded for this clonotype. The chain uses TRBV5-5 and TRBJ2-3; D is undetermined. Per the germline V gene, CDR1 is SGHKS and CDR2 is YYEKEE (reference sequence). The ends were cut back, 3 bases at V and 2 bases at J, with 10 bases in the middle. The CDR3 has 14 amino acids. The CDR3 DNA sequence: TGTGCCAGCAGCTACAAGGGTGACACAGATACGCAGTATTTT. Its protein product is CASSYKGDTDTQYF.

Only a few counts were recorded for this clonotype. The gene calls are TRBV12-3 or TRBV12-4 and TRBJ2-7; TRBD2 aligns across 8 bases. Trimming at V came to 1 base and at J to 3 bases, leaving 5 bases not matched to a gene. The CDR3 extends over 15 amino acids. CDR3 nucleotide sequence: TGTGCCAGCAGTTTAGAACTAGCGGAAAACTACGAGCAGTACGTC. It codes for CASSLELAENYEQYV.

About this clonotype: A much larger clonotype is one base distant, so this may be a read error. The chain has TRBV27 and TRBJ1-1, with 10 bases matching TRBD1. The germline gives CDR1 MNHEY, CDR2 SMNVEV (reference sequence). V was clipped by 5 bases and J by 5 bases; unmatched bases: 11. The CDR3 is made up of 16 amino acids. The CDR3: CASSHHQTGGETEAFF. The CDR3 bases are TGTGCCAGCAGTCATCACCAGACAGGGGGCGAAACTGAAGCTTTCTTT.

The sample holds many counts of this clonotype. The chain carries TRBV30 and TRBJ2-3; D could derive from TRBD1 or TRBD2 (6 bases each). V shed 2 bases and J shed 3 bases, with 12 bases lying between them. From germline, CDR1 is GTSNPN and CDR2 SVGIG (reference sequence). This CDR3 region has 14 residues. DNA for the CDR3: TGTGCCTGGAGTAAGAGGGGGGTAACAGATACGCAGTATTTT. It is translated as CAWSKRGVTDTQYF.

This clonotype was detected a few times. The chain carries TRBV5-1 and TRBJ2-5; D possibly corresponds to TRBD2 (5 bases). There are 16 residues in the CDR3. Trimming left V 3 bases short and J 4 bases short, with 19 bases between. The germline V gene has CDR1 SGHRS and CDR2 YFSETQ. The CDR3 nucleotides read TGCGCCAGCAGCTCGAAAACGGACTCCCGGGGAGAGACCCAGTACTTC. This translates into CASSSKTDSRGETQYF.

This clonotype was recorded many times. The chain recombines TRBV25-1 with TRBJ1-6; D is unclear. Per germline, CDR1 MGHDK and CDR2 SYGVNS. The ends were cut back, 6 bases at V and 7 bases at J, with 7 bases in the middle. The CDR3 extends over 12 amino acids. The CDR3: CASRGPNSPLHF. The CDR3 DNA follows: TGTGCCAGCAGAGGGCCGAATTCACCCCTCCACTTT.

This clonotype showed up just a few times. V usage is TRBV4-1 and J usage is TRBJ1-3; D remains ambiguous. Germline V gives CDR1 MGHRA, CDR2 YSYEKL. The V gene lost 0 bases and the J gene lost 5 bases, with 5 bases spanning the gap. The CDR3 loop spans 13 amino acids. CDR3 bases: TGCGCCAGCAGCCAAGAGGGGAGAAACACCATATATTTT. It yields the protein CASSQEGRNTIYF.

The V gene is TRBV9, the J gene TRBJ2-5, with 11 bases matching TRBD1. CDR3 length: 15 residues. The J segment lost 5 bases and the V segment lost 4 bases, leaving 7 bases of the junction unmatched. The germline V gene has CDR1 SGDLS and CDR2 YYNGEE. The CDR3 loop is CASSIRTGGSETQYF. The DNA of the CDR3 is TGTGCCAGCAGCATACGGACAGGGGGCAGTGAGACCCAGTACTTC.

This clonotype occurred a few times. The chain uses TRBV5-1 and TRBJ2-1; 8 bases map to TRBD2. Looked up from germline, CDR1 is SGHRS and CDR2 is YFSETQ. The CDR3 loop spans 15 amino acids. With 0 bases clipped from V and 2 bases from J, the junction kept 1 base outside the gene matches. CDR3 DNA sequence: TGCGCCAGCAGCTTGGAACTAGCGGCCTACAATGAGCAGTTCTTC. Translated: CASSLELAAYNEQFF.

This chain joins TRBV12-3 or TRBV12-4 and TRBJ2-5; D is uncertain. The CDR3 is 12 amino acids. The V end lost 3 bases, the J end lost 3 bases, and 5 bases lay between the germline ends. CDR3 loop: CASSFLKETQYF. DNA for the CDR3: TGTGCCAGCAGTTTCCTTAAAGAGACCCAGTACTTC.

The chain joins TRBV7-6 to TRBJ2-5; no clear D. The CDR3 totals 16 residues. V lost 5 bases and J lost 2, with 18 bases in between. CDR1 is SGHVS and CDR2 is FNYEAQ in the germline V gene. The CDR3 reads CASSPGGDTAQETQYF. In DNA, the CDR3 is TGTGCCAGCAGCCCCGGTGGCGACACAGCACAAGAGACCCAGTACTTC.

The V gene is TRBV20-1, the J gene TRBJ1-2; 8 bases are shared with TRBD1. V lost 6 bases, J lost 4 bases, and 10 bases stayed unmatched. The CDR3 covers 14 residues. CDR1 and CDR2 (germline): DFQATT, SNEGSKA (reference sequence). CDR3 protein: CSAGRQGKAYGYTF. In DNA form, the CDR3 reads TGCAGTGCCGGACGACAGGGGAAGGCCTATGGCTACACCTTC.

In this sample, this clonotype turned up many times. The chain links TRBV29-1 to TRBJ2-5; D tentatively fits TRBD1 or TRBD2 (6 bases each). This CDR3 contains 13 residues. V was shortened by 3 bases and J by 3 bases, with 11 bases between the two germline ends. Germline V lookup: CDR1 SQVTM, CDR2 ANQGSEA. CDR3 amino acids: CSVEGGQEETQYF. CDR3 nucleotide sequence: TGCAGCGTTGAGGGGGGACAAGAAGAGACCCAGTACTTC.

This clonotype was seen ten or more times. The chain's CDR3 is CSVEVRGTGELFF. CDR3 in DNA: TGCAGCGTTGAAGTCAGGGGGACCGGGGAGCTGTTTTTT. The rearrangement links TRBV29-1 to TRBJ2-2; TRBD1 matches at 7 bases. CDR1 and CDR2 from the germline V gene are SQVTM and ANQGSEA. The CDR3 covers 13 residues. Trimming removed 1 base from V and 5 bases from J; junction bases left unmatched: 1.

About this clonotype: A much larger clone lies one base from this, so it may be a read error. The V call is TRBV20-1, the J call TRBJ1-4; 7 positions match TRBD1. The length of the CDR3 is 13 residues. Germline lookup yields CDR1 DFQATT and CDR2 SNEGSKA (reference sequence). CDR3: CSASDRFNEKRFF. Here the CDR3 DNA reads TGCAGTGCTTCGGACAGGTTTAATGAAAAACGGTTTTTT.

This clonotype was recorded a few times. The genes are TRBV12-3 or TRBV12-4 and TRBJ2-7, with unresolved D. The V end was cut by 3 bases, the J end by 3 bases, with 12 bases between. The CDR3 length is 14 residues. CDR3 sequence reads: CASSFRNSYYEQYF. The DNA for the CDR3 is TGTGCCAGCAGTTTTCGGAACAGCTACTACGAGCAGTACTTC.

The sample holds many counts of this clonotype. V is TRBV20-1 and J is TRBJ2-7, with D possibly matching TRBD1 (6 bases). The CDR3 sequence is 14 residues long. The germline V gene has CDR1 DFQATT and CDR2 SNEGSKA (reference sequence). V gave up 3 bases and J gave up 1 base, with 13 bases separating them. CDR3 sequence (DNA): TGCAGTGCTAGTCAGGGGTCATTTTCCTACGAGCAGTACTTC. Protein sequence: CSASQGSFSYEQYF.

There are many counts of this clonotype. The chain is built from TRBV9 and TRBJ2-1; perhaps TRBD2 as D (5 bases). Germline CDR1 is SGDLS and CDR2 is YYNGEE. Trimming took 5 bases from V and 15 from J, leaving 18 bases between them. The CDR3 is 12 residues long. CDR3 residues: CASSASDSSRFF. The CDR3 coding sequence is TGTGCCAGCAGTGCCTCGGACTCCTCGCGGTTCTTC.

This clonotype was detected a few times. V gene TRBV6-2 or TRBV6-3 combines with J gene TRBJ2-2, with 7 positions matching TRBD1. From germline, CDR1 is MNHEY and CDR2 SVGEGT. J gave up 3 bases and V 7 bases, and 11 bases lay outside the gene matches. The CDR3 runs 16 residues. Here the CDR3 DNA reads TGTGCCAGCACCTCTCAGGGGGACACGGACACCGGGGAGCTGTTTTTT. It codes for CASTSQGDTDTGELFF.

This chain connects TRBV5-1 to TRBJ1-2; TRBD1 aligns across 10 bases. This CDR3 has 15 amino acids. From germline, CDR1 is SGHRS and CDR2 YFSETQ. Trimming cost V 4 bases and J 1 base; bases outside gene matches: 4. The CDR3 region is CASSPGQGDNYGYTF. In DNA form, the CDR3 reads TGCGCCAGCAGCCCAGGACAGGGGGATAACTATGGCTACACCTTC.

The chain employs TRBV11-2 and TRBJ1-6; 8 positions match TRBD1. The CDR3 spans 20 residues. Unmatched junction bases numbered 16, after V lost 6 bases and J lost 0 bases. CDR1 is SGHAT and CDR2 is FQNNGV in the germline V gene. The CDR3 sequence is CASSGRFGQGLSSYNSPLHF. The CDR3 nucleotides are TGTGCCAGCAGTGGTAGATTCGGACAGGGCCTAAGCTCCTATAATTCACCCCTCCACTTT.

This clonotype has more than one count but fewer than ten. At one end the junction does not follow the germline gene, possibly because of a read error. The genes are TRBV20-1 and TRBJ2-2; D may match TRBD1 or TRBD2 (5 bases each). The CDR3 runs to 12 residues. CDR1 and CDR2 (germline): DFQATT, SNEGSKA (reference sequence). The CDR3 nucleotides are TGCAGTGCGAGAGGGACCTCCAGGGAGCTGTTTTTT. Translating it yields CSARGTSRELFF.

This clonotype was counted between two and nine times. This chain connects TRBV10-3 to TRBJ2-1; 8 bases match TRBD2. The germline CDR1 and CDR2 sequences are ENHRY and SYGVKD. This CDR3 region has 14 residues. V was clipped by 5 bases and J by 3 bases; unmatched bases: 3. The CDR3 DNA follows: TGTGCCATCAGTTGGGCGGGGGGCTACAATGAGCAGTTCTTC. This sequence encodes CAISWAGGYNEQFF.

This clonotype was detected many times. This rearrangement joins TRBV20-1 to TRBJ2-7, with D perhaps matching TRBD2 (7 bases). V shed 0 bases and J shed 3 bases, with 15 bases lying between them. The CDR3 has 15 amino acids. Germline CDR1 and CDR2: DFQATT and SNEGSKA (reference sequence). CDR3 amino acids: CSARDRGGPLYEQYF. The CDR3 coding sequence is TGCAGTGCTAGAGATCGCGGGGGCCCCCTCTACGAGCAGTACTTC.

The rearrangement uses TRBV4-1 and TRBJ2-1; a weak D match, TRBD1 (6 bases). The CDR3 has 15 residues. Germline lookup yields CDR1 MGHRA and CDR2 YSYEKL. Trimming cost V 4 bases and J 7 bases, with 17 bases left between them. The CDR3 DNA follows: TGCGCCAGCAGCCCCCAAGACAGGTTGGCGAATGAGCAGTTCTTC. It translates to CASSPQDRLANEQFF.

This clonotype has a count of ten or more. The chain employs TRBV6-5 and TRBJ1-6; tentative D call: TRBD1 (5 bases). In germline, CDR1 is MNHEY, CDR2 SVGAGI. The ends were cut back, 7 bases at V and 0 bases at J, with 16 bases in the middle. The CDR3 consists of 17 residues. Here the CDR3 reads CASIQRGSSSYNSPLHF. CDR3 bases: TGTGCCAGCATACAACGGGGGTCGAGCTCCTATAATTCACCCCTCCACTTT.

The rearrangement joins TRBV20-1 to TRBJ2-2, with D unclear. CDR1 and CDR2 (germline): DFQATT, SNEGSKA (reference sequence). The CDR3 is 12 amino acids. Trimming took 6 bases from V and 5 from J, leaving 10 bases between them. CDR3 bases: TGCAGTGCCCCCATACCAACCGGGGAGCTGTTTTTT. The encoded protein is CSAPIPTGELFF.

This clonotype has ten or more counts. V usage is TRBV20-1 and J usage is TRBJ1-6; 9 nucleotides agree with TRBD1. V shed 4 bases, J shed 7 bases, and the junction held 2 bases outside the gene matches. Germline CDR1 and CDR2: DFQATT and SNEGSKA (reference sequence). The CDR3 runs to 13 residues. CDR3 nucleotide sequence: TGCAGTGCTACCGGGACAGGGAATTCACCCCTCCACTTT. Translation gives CSATGTGNSPLHF.